These 17 T cell receptor beta chains came from one sample sequenced in a study of cytomegalovirus exposure and HLA in healthy donors. PCR amplification relied on 60 Vbeta primers (plus 13 Jbeta primers). Some clones are missing from TCRdb's copy, which holds only in-frame ones; the method was immunoSEQ multiplex PCR. The sample lists approximately 190,000 clones, about 90% occurring once. The source material was PBMCs. All receptors derive from a man aged 25 to 40 in good health and CMV-seronegative.

The chain has TRBV11-2 and TRBJ1-3; D call uncertain. Germline V lookup: CDR1 SGHAT, CDR2 FQNNGV. The CDR3 extends over 13 amino acids. V was trimmed by 3 bases and J by 2 bases, leaving 5 bases between them. The CDR3 bases are TGTGCCAGCAGCTTCCAGACTGGAAACACCATATATTTT. This codes for CASSFQTGNTIYF.

This clone was detected only a few times. The J gene is TRBJ2-7, the V gene TRBV2; 12 bases fit TRBD2. From germline, CDR1 is SNHLY and CDR2 FYNNEI. Trimming took 4 bases from V and 6 from J; bases not matched to a gene: 7. The CDR3 is 15 amino acids. The CDR3 sequence: CASSASGGAFGEQYF. Written as DNA, the CDR3 is TGTGCCAGCAGTGCTAGCGGGGGGGCCTTCGGCGAGCAGTACTTC.

The CDR3 DNA is TGCAGCGCTGTGACAGATTCCTACGAGCAGTACTTC. Translating gives CSAVTDSYEQYF. The chain combines TRBV29-1 with TRBJ2-7; perhaps TRBD1 as D (5 bases). CDR1 SQVTM and CDR2 ANQGSEA come from the germline V gene. V lost 7 bases and J lost 1, with 11 bases in between. The length of the CDR3 is 12 residues.

The CDR3 protein is CASRTGLDRDTQYF. The DNA of the CDR3 is TGTGCCAGCAGAACGGGACTAGATAGAGATACGCAGTATTTT. This chain links TRBV14 with TRBJ2-3; 8 nucleotides match TRBD2. The J segment lost 5 bases and the V segment lost 6 bases, leaving 7 bases of the junction unmatched. The V gene's germline CDR1 is SGHDN and CDR2 FVKESK. CDR3 length: 14 amino acids.

This chain uses TRBV19 with TRBJ2-1; D is possibly TRBD1 (6 bases). The CDR3 is 13 residues long. Looked up from germline, CDR1 is LNHDA and CDR2 is SQIVND (reference sequence). Trimming took 6 bases from V and 4 from J, leaving 10 bases between them. The CDR3 loop is CASSTRGYNEQFF. In DNA, the CDR3 is TGTGCCAGTAGCACGAGGGGGTACAATGAGCAGTTCTTC.

This clone was picked up one time. The chain carries TRBV30 and TRBJ2-3; D possibly corresponds to TRBD2 (6 bases). The CDR3 is 15 amino acids. The V gene's germline CDR1 is GTSNPN and CDR2 SVGIG (reference sequence). V dropped 1 base and J dropped 1 base, with 12 bases sitting between them. CDR3 loop: CAWSGASARTDTQYF. The CDR3 nucleotides read TGTGCCTGGAGTGGGGCTAGCGCACGCACAGATACGCAGTATTTT.

The V and J genes are TRBV5-1 and TRBJ2-1, with 9 bases lining up with TRBD2. This CDR3 spans 15 amino acids. With 1 base clipped from V and 7 bases from J, the junction kept 6 bases outside the gene matches. CDR1 and CDR2 from the germline V gene are SGHRS and YFSETQ. In nucleotides, the CDR3 is TGCGCCAGCAGCTTGTCTAGCGGGACTAAAAATGAGCAGTTCTTC. Translated: CASSLSSGTKNEQFF.

This chain uses TRBV9 with TRBJ2-5; possible D gene TRBD2, 5 bases. Trimming shortened V by 2 bases and J by 5 bases, and 10 bases separated the two germline ends. CDR3 size: 13 residues. The germline CDR1 and CDR2 sequences are SGDLS and YYNGEE. CDR3 nucleotide sequence: TGTGCCAGCAGCGTTTGGGAGTATGAGACCCAGTACTTC. Residues: CASSVWEYETQYF.

This sequence joins TRBV10-3 and TRBJ1-3; no clear D gene. The V end lost 6 bases, the J end lost 3 bases, and 15 bases lay between the germline ends. CDR1 ENHRY and CDR2 SYGVKD come from the germline V gene. CDR3 length: 15 residues. CDR3 region: CAISSGKSVGNTIYF. In DNA, the CDR3 is TGTGCCATCAGCTCAGGCAAATCCGTTGGAAACACCATATATTTT.

This clone was picked up a small number of times. This chain links TRBV14 with TRBJ2-5; a possible D gene is TRBD2 (6 bases). Trimming removed 4 bases at V and 1 base at J, with 13 bases between. Germline V lookup: CDR1 SGHDN, CDR2 FVKESK. This CDR3 has 15 amino acids. The CDR3 DNA reads as TGTGCCAGCAGCCGACAACTAGCTCGCCAAGAGACCCAGTACTTC. It is translated as CASSRQLARQETQYF.

The chain employs TRBV19 and TRBJ2-2, with 10 nucleotides matching TRBD2. Germline V lookup: CDR1 LNHDA, CDR2 SQIVND (reference sequence). The V segment lost 6 bases and the J segment 6 bases; nucleotides outside the gene matches: 13. The CDR3 sequence is 17 residues long. CDR3 bases: TGTGCCAGTAGCCCCAAGGGAGCGGGAGGGCCAGCCGGGGAGCTGTTTTTT. As protein: CASSPKGAGGPAGELFF.

The chain uses TRBV11-2 and TRBJ1-1; 7 bases are shared with TRBD1. The V and J ends lost 4 bases and 10 bases, in that order; junction bases with no gene match: 9. Germline V gene sequence: CDR1 SGHAT, CDR2 FQNNGV. The CDR3 has 13 amino acids. The CDR3 loop is CASSSGGILVAFF. CDR3 bases: TGTGCCAGCAGCTCAGGGGGGATTCTAGTAGCTTTCTTT.

The table lists this clone with a few counts. This chain uses TRBV25-1 with TRBJ2-5, with 7 bases aligning to TRBD1. The CDR3 contains 14 residues. J lost 2 bases, V lost 8 bases, and 8 bases had no gene match. Germline-derived CDR1 and CDR2 are MGHDK and SYGVNS. The DNA for the CDR3 is TGTGCCAGCTTAGAGGGGGCCCGACAAGAGACCCAGTACTTC. Protein product: CASLEGARQETQYF.

This clone has only a few counts. The chain uses TRBV6-5 and TRBJ2-7, with TRBD1 matching over 7 bases. The CDR3 spans 13 residues. Per germline, CDR1 MNHEY and CDR2 SVGAGI. J gave up 2 bases and V 8 bases, and 6 bases lay outside the gene matches. The CDR3 here is CASQGTVPYEQYF. The CDR3 DNA reads as TGTGCCAGCCAAGGGACAGTACCCTACGAGCAGTACTTC.

The chain recombines TRBV30 with TRBJ1-1; TRBD1 matches at 7 bases. CDR1 and CDR2 from the germline V gene are GTSNPN and SVGIG (reference sequence). CDR3 size: 13 residues. Unmatched junction bases numbered 9, after V lost 3 bases and J lost 8 bases. In DNA, the CDR3 is TGTGCCTGGAGGGAAGACAGGGCGGTCGAAGCTTTCTTT. This gives the protein CAWREDRAVEAFF.

V and J are TRBV5-1 and TRBJ2-2; no definite D call. Germline V gene sequence: CDR1 SGHRS, CDR2 YFSETQ. V lost 4 bases and J 5 bases, leaving 12 bases between the germline ends. The CDR3 has 14 amino acids. The CDR3: CASSPPTWTGELFF. The DNA of the CDR3 is TGCGCCAGCAGCCCCCCGACTTGGACCGGGGAGCTGTTTTTT. The full variable domain, its missing parts supplied by reference TRBV5-1 and TRBJ2-2, is KAGVTQTPRYLIKTRGQQVTLSCSPISGHRSVSWYQQTPGQGLQFLFEYFSETQRNKGNFPGRFSGRQFSNSRSEMNVSTLELGDSALYLCASSPPTWTGELFFGEGSRLTVL.

The chain recombines TRBV6-5 with TRBJ2-3; maybe TRBD1 (5 bases). The germline CDR1 and CDR2 sequences are MNHEY and SVGAGI. This CDR3 has 15 amino acids. The V end lost 2 bases, the J end lost 6 bases, and 15 bases lay between the germline ends. The CDR3 reads CASSYGPGSPDTQYF. DNA of the CDR3: TGTGCCAGCAGTTACGGGCCAGGGTCTCCGGATACGCAGTATTTT.